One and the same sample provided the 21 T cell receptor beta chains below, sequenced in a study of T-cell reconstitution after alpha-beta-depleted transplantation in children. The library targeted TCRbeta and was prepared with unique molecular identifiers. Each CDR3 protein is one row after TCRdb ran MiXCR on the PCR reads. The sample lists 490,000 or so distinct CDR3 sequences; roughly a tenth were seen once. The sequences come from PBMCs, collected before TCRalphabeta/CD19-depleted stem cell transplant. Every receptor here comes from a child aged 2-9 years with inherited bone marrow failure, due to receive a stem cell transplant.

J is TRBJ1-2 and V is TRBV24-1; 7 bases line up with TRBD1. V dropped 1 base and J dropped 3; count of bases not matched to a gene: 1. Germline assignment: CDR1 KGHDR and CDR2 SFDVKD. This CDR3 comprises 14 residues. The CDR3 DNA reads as TGTGCCACCAGTGATTTCGACAGGGACTATGGCTACACCTTC. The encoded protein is CATSDFDRDYGYTF.

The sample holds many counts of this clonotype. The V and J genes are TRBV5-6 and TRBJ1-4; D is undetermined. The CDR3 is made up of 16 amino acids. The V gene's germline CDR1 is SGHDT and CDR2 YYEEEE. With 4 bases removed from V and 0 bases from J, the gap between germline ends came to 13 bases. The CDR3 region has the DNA TGTGCCAGCAGCCTCCTCGGTGGGGCAACTAATGAAAAACTGTTTTTT. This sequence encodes CASSLLGGATNEKLFF.

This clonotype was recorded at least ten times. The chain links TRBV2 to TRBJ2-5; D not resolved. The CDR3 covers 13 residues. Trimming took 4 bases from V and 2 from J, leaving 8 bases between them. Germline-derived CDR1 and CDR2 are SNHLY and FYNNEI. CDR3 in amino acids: CASSVQTQETQYF. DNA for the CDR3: TGTGCCAGCAGTGTCCAGACACAAGAGACCCAGTACTTC.

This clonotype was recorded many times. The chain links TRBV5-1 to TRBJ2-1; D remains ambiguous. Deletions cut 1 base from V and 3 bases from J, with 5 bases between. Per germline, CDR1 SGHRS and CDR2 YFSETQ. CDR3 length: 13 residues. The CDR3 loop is CASSLNIYNEQFF. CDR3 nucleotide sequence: TGCGCCAGCAGCTTGAACATCTACAATGAGCAGTTCTTC.

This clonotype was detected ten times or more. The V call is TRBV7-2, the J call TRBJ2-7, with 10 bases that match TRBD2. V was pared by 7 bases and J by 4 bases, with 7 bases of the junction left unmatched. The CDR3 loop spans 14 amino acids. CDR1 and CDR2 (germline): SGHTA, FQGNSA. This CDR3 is CASTKAGGHYEQYF. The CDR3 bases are TGTGCCAGCACAAAAGCGGGAGGGCATTACGAGCAGTACTTC.

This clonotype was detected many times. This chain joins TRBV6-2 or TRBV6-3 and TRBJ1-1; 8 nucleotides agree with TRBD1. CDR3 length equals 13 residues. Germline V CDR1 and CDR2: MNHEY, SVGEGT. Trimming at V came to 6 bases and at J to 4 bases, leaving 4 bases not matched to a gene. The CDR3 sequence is CASRTRGRTEAFF. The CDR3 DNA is TGTGCCAGCAGGACCAGGGGGCGCACTGAAGCTTTCTTT.

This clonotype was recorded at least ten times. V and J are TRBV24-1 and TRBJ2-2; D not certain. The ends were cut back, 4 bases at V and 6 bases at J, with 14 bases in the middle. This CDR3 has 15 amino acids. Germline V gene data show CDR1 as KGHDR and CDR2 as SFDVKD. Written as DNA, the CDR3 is TGTGCCACCAGTGACCGGGCCCGAAGGTCCGGGGAGCTGTTTTTT. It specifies CATSDRARRSGELFF.

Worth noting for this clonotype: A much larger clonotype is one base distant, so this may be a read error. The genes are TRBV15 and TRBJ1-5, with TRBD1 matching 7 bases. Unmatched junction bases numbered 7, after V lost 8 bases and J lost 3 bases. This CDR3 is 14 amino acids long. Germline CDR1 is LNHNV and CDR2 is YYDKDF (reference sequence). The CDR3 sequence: CATGQAYTNQPQHF. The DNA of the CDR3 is TGTGCCACCGGACAGGCATATACCAATCAGCCCCAGCATTTT.

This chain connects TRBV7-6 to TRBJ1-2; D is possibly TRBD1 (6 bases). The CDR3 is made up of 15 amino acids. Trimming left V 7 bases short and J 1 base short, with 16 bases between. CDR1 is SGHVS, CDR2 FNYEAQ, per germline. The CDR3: CASIPLTGFNYGYTF. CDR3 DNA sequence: TGTGCCAGCATCCCGCTCACAGGGTTTAACTATGGCTACACCTTC.

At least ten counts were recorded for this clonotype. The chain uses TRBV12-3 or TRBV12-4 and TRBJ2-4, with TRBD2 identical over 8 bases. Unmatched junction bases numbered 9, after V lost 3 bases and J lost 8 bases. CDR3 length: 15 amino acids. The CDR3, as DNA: TGTGCCAGCAGTTTTATGTCGGGGGGGGCTGACATTCAGTACTTC. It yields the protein CASSFMSGGADIQYF.

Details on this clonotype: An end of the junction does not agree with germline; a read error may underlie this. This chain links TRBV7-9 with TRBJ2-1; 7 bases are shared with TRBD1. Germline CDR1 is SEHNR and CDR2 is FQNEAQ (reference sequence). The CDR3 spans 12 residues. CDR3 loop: CASSLTGNAQFF. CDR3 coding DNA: TGTGCCAGCAGCTTGACAGGGAATGCGCAGTTCTTC. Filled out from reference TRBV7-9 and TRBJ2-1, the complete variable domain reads DTGVSQNPRHKITKRGQNVTFRCDPISEHNRLYWYRQTLGQGPEFLTYFQNEAQLEKSRLLSDRFSAERPKGSFSTLEIQRTEQGDSAMYLCASSLTGNAQFFGPGTRLTVL.

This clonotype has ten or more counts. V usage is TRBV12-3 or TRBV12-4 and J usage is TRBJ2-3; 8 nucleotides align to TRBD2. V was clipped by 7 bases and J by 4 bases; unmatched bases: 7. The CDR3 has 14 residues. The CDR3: CASTPGGLADTQYF. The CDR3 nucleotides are TGTGCCAGCACCCCGGGGGGGCTTGCAGATACGCAGTATTTT.

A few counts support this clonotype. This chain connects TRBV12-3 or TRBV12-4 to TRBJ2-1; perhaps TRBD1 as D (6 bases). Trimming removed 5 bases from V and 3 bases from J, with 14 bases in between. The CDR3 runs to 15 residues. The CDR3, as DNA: TGTGCCAGCAGTCCTTCGACAGGACACTACAATGAGCAGTTCTTC. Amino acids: CASSPSTGHYNEQFF.

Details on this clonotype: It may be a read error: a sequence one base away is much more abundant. The CDR3 reads CAGKTGENTEAFF. CDR3 sequence (DNA): TGTGCCGGGAAGACAGGGGAAAACACTGAAGCTTTCTTT. The chain has TRBV6-6 and TRBJ1-1; 8 bases match TRBD1. With V trimmed by 11 bases and J by 2 bases, 7 bases remained unmatched. The germline V gene encodes CDR1 MNHNY and CDR2 SVGAGI (reference sequence). This CDR3 has 13 amino acids.

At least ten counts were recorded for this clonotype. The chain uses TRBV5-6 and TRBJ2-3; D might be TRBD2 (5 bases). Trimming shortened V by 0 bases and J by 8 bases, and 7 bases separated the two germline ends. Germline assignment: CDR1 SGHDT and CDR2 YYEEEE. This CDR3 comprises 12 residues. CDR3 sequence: CASSLAGVTQYF. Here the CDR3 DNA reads TGTGCCAGCAGCTTGGCCGGGGTTACGCAGTATTTT.

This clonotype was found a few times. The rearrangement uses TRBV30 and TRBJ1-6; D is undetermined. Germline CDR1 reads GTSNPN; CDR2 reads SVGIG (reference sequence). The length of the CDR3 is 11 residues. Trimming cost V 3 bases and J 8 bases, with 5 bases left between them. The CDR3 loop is CAWRFDSPLHF. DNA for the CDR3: TGTGCCTGGAGGTTCGATTCACCCCTCCACTTT.

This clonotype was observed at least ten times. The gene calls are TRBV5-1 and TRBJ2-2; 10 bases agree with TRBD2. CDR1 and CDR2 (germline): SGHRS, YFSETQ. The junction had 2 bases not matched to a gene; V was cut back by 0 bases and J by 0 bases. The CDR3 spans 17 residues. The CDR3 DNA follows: TGCGCCAGCAGCTTGGCTAGCGGGAGAGCGAACACCGGGGAGCTGTTTTTT. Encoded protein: CASSLASGRANTGELFF.

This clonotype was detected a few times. The CDR3 protein is CASRPGLAGPYEQYF. In nucleotides, the CDR3 is TGTGCCAGTAGGCCGGGACTAGCGGGACCCTACGAGCAGTACTTC. The gene calls are TRBV19 and TRBJ2-7; 13 bases are a match to TRBD2. Germline-derived CDR1 and CDR2 are LNHDA and SQIVND (reference sequence). V dropped 6 bases and J dropped 2; count of bases not matched to a gene: 4. CDR3 length: 15 residues.

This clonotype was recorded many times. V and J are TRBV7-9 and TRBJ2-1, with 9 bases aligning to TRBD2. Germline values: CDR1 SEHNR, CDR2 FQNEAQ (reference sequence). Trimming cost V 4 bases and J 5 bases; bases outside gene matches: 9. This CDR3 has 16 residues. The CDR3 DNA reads TGTGCCAGCAGCTCCCTCTCTAGCGGGATAAACAATGAGCAGTTCTTC. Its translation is CASSSLSSGINNEQFF.

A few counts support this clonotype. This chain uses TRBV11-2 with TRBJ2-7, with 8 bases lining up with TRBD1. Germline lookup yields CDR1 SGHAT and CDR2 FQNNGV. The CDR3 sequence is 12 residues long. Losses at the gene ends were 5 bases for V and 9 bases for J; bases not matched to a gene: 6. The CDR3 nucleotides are TGTGCCAGCAGCCAACCTGACAGGGGGCAGTACTTC. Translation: CASSQPDRGQYF. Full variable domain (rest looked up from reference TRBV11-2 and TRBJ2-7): EAGVAQSPRYKIIEKRQSVAFWCNPISGHATLYWYQQILGQGPKLLIQFQNNGVVDDSQLPKDRFSAERLKGVDSTLKIQPAKLEDSAVYLCASSQPDRGQYFGPGTRLTVT.

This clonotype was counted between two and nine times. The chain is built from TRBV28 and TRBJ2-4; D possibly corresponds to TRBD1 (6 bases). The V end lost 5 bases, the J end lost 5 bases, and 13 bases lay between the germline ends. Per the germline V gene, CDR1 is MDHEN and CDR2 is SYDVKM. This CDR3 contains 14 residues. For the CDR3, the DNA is TGTGCCAGCAGTCCCGCGGACAGCGAAAACATTCAGTACTTC. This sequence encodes CASSPADSENIQYF.